The clone carrying this T cell receptor (beta chain) was detected a few times. The target antigen is unknown. This sample stems from a study of identical twins. The CDR3 is made up of 15 amino acids. Germline V gene data show CDR1 as SGDLS and CDR2 as YYNGEE. The junction had 8 bases not matched to a gene; V was cut back by 4 bases and J by 5 bases. Template switching introduced a universal primer site, and the cDNA bore unique molecular identifiers. One entry per CDR3 protein, called by TCRdb with MiXCR from the 5' RACE reads. The data contain around 280,000 distinct CDR3 sequences, under 9% of them singletons. Whole-study results and caveats: In beta out-of-frame sequences, the excess sharing between twins was weaker.

These records were also assigned to another study, of yellow fever vaccine responses in identical twins.

The chain couples TRBV9 to TRBJ2-7; 11 nucleotides agree with TRBD2. Sequences were obtained from memory (CD45RO+) T cells sorted from blood. The origin of this receptor is a woman aged 18-29 years in good health. CDR3 bases: TGTGCCAGCAGCCCGGGACTAGCGGTAGGGGACGAGCAGTACTTC. Amino acids: CASSPGLAVGDEQYF.